These 29 T cell receptor beta chains came from one sample sequenced in a study of OX40 agonist ivuxolimab in advanced cancers. The protocol used for the library was the immunoSEQ multiplex PCR assay. TCRdb provides this immuneACCESS table in a form limited to in-frame rearrangements. Some clones are lacking; in checked studies, under half of them reflect an unresolved V gene, and why the rest are absent is not known. The sample includes 60,000 to 85,000 clones, with approximately 80% observed a single time. The top ten clones comprise approximately 1.5% of the sample. The sample consisted of CD4+ or CD8+ T cells sorted from blood, taken in a trial of the OX40 agonist ivuxolimab. Receptors originate from an adult with an advanced solid tumor such as melanoma, head and neck, liver or kidney cancer.

This clone was observed a few times. The V call is TRBV25-1, the J call TRBJ1-6; D ambiguous. CDR3 length: 14 amino acids. Germline V lookup: CDR1 MGHDK, CDR2 SYGVNS. V was clipped by 5 bases and J by 0 bases, with 5 bases between them. The CDR3 is CASSPSSYNSPLHF. The CDR3 DNA is TGTGCCAGCAGTCCCAGCTCCTATAATTCACCCCTCCACTTT.

V gene TRBV2 combines with J gene TRBJ1-4; D is undetermined. This CDR3 comprises 14 residues. CDR1 is SNHLY and CDR2 is FYNNEI in the germline V gene. V dropped 2 bases and J dropped 5 bases, with 9 bases sitting between them. CDR3 nucleotides: TGTGCCAGCAGTGAACAGCTAAAAAATGAAAAACTGTTTTTT. It specifies CASSEQLKNEKLFF.

J is TRBJ1-1 and V is TRBV18; D is ambiguous. The CDR3 has 12 amino acids. The ends were cut back, 6 bases at V and 2 bases at J, with 7 bases in the middle. The germline V gene encodes CDR1 KGHSH and CDR2 LQKENI. The CDR3 DNA is TGTGCCAGCTCTCAAAGCAACACTGAAGCTTTCTTT. As protein: CASSQSNTEAFF. The variable domain in full, with the rest retrieved from reference TRBV18 and TRBJ1-1, is NAGVMQNPRHLVRRRGQEARLRCSPMKGHSHVYWYRQLPEEGLKFMVYLQKENIIDESGMPKERFSAEFPKEGPSILRIQQVVRGDSAAYFCASSQSNTEAFFGQGTRLTVV.

This chain uses TRBV6-1 with TRBJ1-5; no reliable D call. The germline CDR1 and CDR2 sequences are MNHNS and SASEGT. Trimming pared 10 bases from V and 1 base from J, leaving 8 bases between. This CDR3 is 12 amino acids long. In DNA, the CDR3 is TGTGCCACCGGTCCGAGCAATCAGCCCCAGCATTTT. This gives the protein CATGPSNQPQHF.

V is TRBV27 and J is TRBJ2-5, with D perhaps being TRBD1 or TRBD2 (6 bases each). Trimming pared 6 bases from V and 5 bases from J, leaving 16 bases between. CDR3 length equals 14 residues. Germline V gene data show CDR1 as MNHEY and CDR2 as SMNVEV (reference sequence). In DNA form, the CDR3 reads TGTGCCAGCAGAAGGGCAGGGGCGGGGGAGACCCAGTACTTC. Translation gives CASRRAGAGETQYF.

The V and J genes are TRBV15 and TRBJ2-5, with D possibly TRBD1 on 6 matching bases. Germline V lookup: CDR1 LNHNV, CDR2 YYDKDF (reference sequence). CDR3 length equals 14 residues. Deletions cut 0 bases from V and 4 bases from J, with 9 bases between. CDR3 sequence: CATSRDPGAETQYF. The CDR3 nucleotides are TGTGCCACCAGCAGAGACCCAGGGGCAGAGACCCAGTACTTC. The whole variable domain, filled in from reference TRBV15 and TRBJ2-5, reads DAMVIQNPRYQVTQFGKPVTLSCSQTLNHNVMYWYQQKSSQAPKLLFHYYDKDFNNEADTPDNFQSRRPNTSFCFLDIRSPGLGDTAMYLCATSRDPGAETQYFGPGTRLLVL.

The chain couples TRBV11-3 to TRBJ2-5; 9 bases align to TRBD2. Germline CDR1 reads SGHNT; CDR2 reads YENEEA. V lost 3 bases to trimming and J lost 4 bases; unmatched junction nucleotides: 6. The CDR3 has 15 residues. The DNA for the CDR3 is TGTGCCAGCAGCTTCGGCGGGGGGGCCGGAGAGACCCAGTACTTC. The encoded protein is CASSFGGGAGETQYF.

The rearrangement links TRBV5-4 to TRBJ2-5; the match to TRBD2 covers 10 bases. There are 17 residues in the CDR3. The V gene end was trimmed by 1 base and the J gene end by 0 bases; junction bases not matched to a gene: 6. Germline CDR1 reads SGHNT; CDR2 reads YYREEE (reference sequence). The CDR3 region has the DNA TGTGCCAGCAGCTTGTCACTAGCGGGGCCTAACCAAGAGACCCAGTACTTC. It encodes CASSLSLAGPNQETQYF.

This clone was seen only a few times. This chain uses TRBV5-4 with TRBJ2-5; 15 positions match TRBD2. Trimming removed 4 bases from V and 2 bases from J; junction bases left unmatched: 6. CDR1 and CDR2 from the germline V gene are SGHNT and YYREEE (reference sequence). This CDR3 is 17 amino acids long. The CDR3 region is CASSPQGLAGGQETQYF. The CDR3 DNA sequence: TGTGCCAGCAGCCCACAGGGACTAGCGGGGGGACAAGAGACCCAGTACTTC.

This clone was observed a handful of times. This rearrangement joins TRBV4-2 to TRBJ1-1; 7 positions agree with TRBD1. CDR3 length: 14 residues. The germline gives CDR1 LGHNA, CDR2 YNFKEQ. V gave up 4 bases and J gave up 3 bases; unmatched junction bases: 5. CDR3 in DNA: TGTGCCAGCAGCCCGACAGGGATCGACACTGAAGCTTTCTTT. Its protein product is CASSPTGIDTEAFF.

The chain is built from TRBV4-2 and TRBJ2-1; 10 bases map to TRBD1. Per germline, CDR1 LGHNA and CDR2 YNFKEQ. CDR3 length equals 14 residues. The V segment lost 4 bases and the J segment 8 bases; nucleotides outside the gene matches: 5. The CDR3 loop is CASSRDRGPYEQFF. For the CDR3, the DNA is TGTGCCAGCAGCCGCGACAGGGGGCCCTATGAGCAGTTCTTC.

V usage is TRBV7-2 and J usage is TRBJ2-1; the D call may be TRBD1 or TRBD2 (5 bases each). This CDR3 region has 15 residues. With 4 bases removed from V and 0 bases from J, the gap between germline ends came to 10 bases. The germline V gene has CDR1 SGHTA and CDR2 FQGNSA. DNA for the CDR3: TGTGCCAGCAGCTCTCCAGGGAGCTCCTACAATGAGCAGTTCTTC. It yields the protein CASSSPGSSYNEQFF.

Only one count was recorded for this clone. The identical CDR3 is also encoded by other nucleotide sequences in the sample. The chain joins TRBV5-4 to TRBJ2-7, with no clear D. The V and J ends lost 2 bases and 3 bases respectively, with 6 bases between them. The CDR3 sequence is 12 residues long. CDR1 and CDR2 (germline): SGHNT, YYREEE (reference sequence). The chain's CDR3 is CASSFHGYEQYF. CDR3 DNA sequence: TGTGCCAGCAGCTTTCACGGCTACGAGCAGTACTTC.

The chain employs TRBV5-6 and TRBJ1-1; D is possibly TRBD1 (5 bases). Germline CDR1 SGHDT, CDR2 YYEEEE. The CDR3 sequence is 16 residues long. V lost 3 bases, J lost 1 base, and 16 bases lay in between. The CDR3 spells CASSSTGGLPNTEAFF. Written as DNA, the CDR3 is TGTGCCAGCAGCTCGACGGGGGGACTTCCGAACACTGAAGCTTTCTTT.

The chain uses TRBV25-1 and TRBJ1-1, with unresolved D. Per germline, CDR1 MGHDK and CDR2 SYGVNS. Trimming shortened V by 7 bases and J by 4 bases, and 16 bases separated the two germline ends. The CDR3 extends over 14 amino acids. DNA for the CDR3: TGTGCCAGCACTCACCCCGCGGGTGGCACTGAAGCTTTCTTT. Its protein product is CASTHPAGGTEAFF.

The V and J genes are TRBV2 and TRBJ1-5; perhaps TRBD1 as D (5 bases). CDR3 size: 12 residues. The V gene lost 7 bases and the J gene lost 4 bases, with 8 bases spanning the gap. CDR1 and CDR2 (germline): SNHLY, FYNNEI. CDR3 residues: CASMGDNQPQHF. CDR3 nucleotide sequence: TGTGCCAGCATGGGGGATAATCAGCCCCAGCATTTT.

The chain employs TRBV4-2 and TRBJ1-5; the match to TRBD1 covers 12 bases. V was clipped by 6 bases and J by 4 bases; unmatched bases: 16. The CDR3 is made up of 19 amino acids. Per germline, CDR1 LGHNA and CDR2 YNFKEQ. CDR3 sequence (DNA): TGTGCCAGCAGAGTATCCTCAGGGACAGGGGGCGGTGGGAATCAGCCCCAGCATTTT. It codes for CASRVSSGTGGGGNQPQHF.

A few counts support this clone. The V gene is TRBV5-1, the J gene TRBJ1-3; D may be TRBD1 (5 bases). Per the germline V gene, CDR1 is SGHRS and CDR2 is YFSETQ. This CDR3 is 15 amino acids long. V was shortened by 0 bases and J by 3 bases, with 10 bases between the two germline ends. CDR3: CASSLAPGGGNTIYF. The CDR3 nucleotides read TGCGCCAGCAGCTTGGCCCCCGGGGGTGGAAACACCATATATTTT.

This chain joins TRBV6-1 and TRBJ1-1; D perhaps matches TRBD1 (5 bases). Germline CDR1 reads MNHNS; CDR2 reads SASEGT. The ends were cut back, 5 bases at V and 10 bases at J, with 11 bases in the middle. The CDR3 sequence is 11 residues long. The CDR3 loop is CASSYPGAAFF. The DNA of the CDR3 is TGTGCCAGCAGTTACCCTGGGGCAGCTTTCTTT.

The chain joins TRBV7-6 to TRBJ1-2, with a tentative D call TRBD1 (5 bases). This CDR3 comprises 13 residues. The germline CDR1 and CDR2 sequences are SGHVS and FNYEAQ. V was clipped by 4 bases and J by 3 bases, with 9 bases between them. CDR3 residues: CASSYDRDYGYTF. The DNA for the CDR3 is TGTGCCAGCAGCTACGACAGAGACTATGGCTACACCTTC.

The rearrangement links TRBV5-1 to TRBJ1-4; the D gene is possibly TRBD1 (6 bases). This CDR3 spans 16 amino acids. Trimming left V 2 bases short and J 0 bases short, with 11 bases between. Germline V gene lookup returns CDR1 SGHRS and CDR2 YFSETQ. CDR3 sequence (DNA): TGCGCCAGCAGCTTCACAGGGATAGCAACTAATGAAAAACTGTTTTTT. The encoded protein is CASSFTGIATNEKLFF. The full variable domain, with the rest looked up from reference TRBV5-1 and TRBJ1-4, is KAGVTQTPRYLIKTRGQQVTLSCSPISGHRSVSWYQQTPGQGLQFLFEYFSETQRNKGNFPGRFSGRQFSNSRSEMNVSTLELGDSALYLCASSFTGIATNEKLFFGSGTQLSVL.

DNA of the CDR3: TGTGCCAGCAGCTTAAAACGACAGCTGAACTATGGCTACACCTTC. It encodes CASSLKRQLNYGYTF. V is TRBV7-8 and J is TRBJ1-2, with D possibly matching TRBD1 (5 bases). This CDR3 region has 15 residues. Germline assignment: CDR1 SGHVS and CDR2 FQNEAQ. The V and J ends lost 2 bases and 2 bases respectively, with 12 bases between them.

This chain joins TRBV9 and TRBJ1-6; D is ambiguous. V was shortened by 3 bases and J by 8 bases, with 12 bases between the two germline ends. Germline V gene lookup returns CDR1 SGDLS and CDR2 YYNGEE. CDR3 length: 14 residues. The chain's CDR3 is CASSALGYDSPLHF. The CDR3 DNA reads TGTGCCAGCAGCGCTTTAGGGTATGATTCACCCCTCCACTTT.

The chain carries TRBV15 and TRBJ2-5; 13 bases line up with TRBD2. CDR1 and CDR2 from the germline V gene are LNHNV and YYDKDF (reference sequence). The CDR3 sequence is 19 residues long. V lost 0 bases to trimming and J lost 2 bases; unmatched junction nucleotides: 9. The DNA for the CDR3 is TGTGCCACCAGCAGAGATAAACTAGCGGGGGGGCCTAGGCAAGAGACCCAGTACTTC. Translating gives CATSRDKLAGGPRQETQYF.

The chain couples TRBV5-5 to TRBJ1-2; D unresolved. V was clipped by 1 base and J by 6 bases, with 16 bases between them. The CDR3 sequence is 15 residues long. CDR1 is SGHKS, CDR2 YYEKEE, per germline (reference sequence). CDR3 protein: CASSLSLGLRDGYTF. The CDR3 bases are TGTGCCAGCAGCTTGTCGTTAGGGTTGAGGGATGGCTACACCTTC.

This chain links TRBV14 with TRBJ2-7, with TRBD1 as a possible D gene (5 bases). V was cut by 0 bases and J by 1 base, with 10 bases left in between. Germline loops: CDR1 SGHDN, CDR2 FVKESK. The CDR3 covers 15 residues. CDR3 nucleotides: TGTGCCAGCAGCCAAGATGCAGGGTGGTCCTACGAGCAGTACTTC. Protein sequence: CASSQDAGWSYEQYF.

The chain employs TRBV6-5 and TRBJ1-1, with D perhaps TRBD1 (6 bases). Germline CDR1 and CDR2: MNHEY and SVGAGI. The CDR3 runs to 15 residues. With 0 bases removed from V and 3 bases from J, the gap between germline ends came to 11 bases. This CDR3 reads CASSYSRQGHTEAFF. As DNA, the CDR3 is TGTGCCAGCAGTTACTCGCGGCAGGGGCACACTGAAGCTTTCTTT.

The gene calls are TRBV5-1 and TRBJ1-6; 9 positions match TRBD1. After removal of 1 base from V and 7 bases from J, the junction contained 3 bases not matched to a gene. Germline loops: CDR1 SGHRS, CDR2 YFSETQ. The CDR3 is 15 amino acids. The CDR3 loop is CASSLTGGENSPLHF. CDR3 bases: TGCGCCAGCAGCTTGACAGGGGGCGAAAATTCACCCCTCCACTTT.

For the CDR3, the DNA is TGTGCCAGCAGTGAGGGGCACTATGGCTACACCTTC. Its translation is CASSEGHYGYTF. This sequence joins TRBV6-1 and TRBJ1-2; D possibly corresponds to TRBD1 (5 bases). This CDR3 is built from 12 residues. In germline, CDR1 is MNHNS, CDR2 SASEGT. Between the trimmed V and J ends, which lost 3 bases and 3 bases, there was a span of 5 bases.